This T cell receptor (beta chain) was identified during a study of T cell responses to AZD1222 COVID-19 vaccine. Study-level points and caveats: The donor group comprised mostly white British people and more females; the analysis possibly underestimated clonal diversity.

Repertoires were generated with immunoSEQ multiplex PCR, while TCRdb's copy carries only in-frame clones and drops some. This table has more than 120,000 clones, 85% to 90% appearing once. CDR3 length: 16 amino acids. Details on this clone: Its target is unknown.

The chain joins TRBV21-1 to TRBJ2-7; the DNA was not compared with TRBD2, the D call given in the table. TRBV21-1 is deemed a pseudogene. The source material was peripheral blood, sampled 28 days after the second AZD1222 dose. The sequence came from an adult who received the AZD1222 COVID-19 vaccine. The CDR3 spells CASSKYNTSGVNEQYV. The CDR3 DNA reads as TGTGCCAGCAGCAAATATAATACTAGCGGGGTTAACGAGCAGTACGTC.